The rows below give T cell receptor beta chains drawn from one sample of a study of post-analysis software for immune sequencing data. TCRdb recomputed calls from the PCR reads with MiXCR, one row per CDR3 protein. The sample carries approximately 630,000 distinct CDR3 sequences, over 45% recorded once. The material sequenced was blood. The receptors come from a girl aged 2-15 years with multiple sclerosis. The CDR3 runs from the conserved cysteine through the conserved F or W. Some rows have no size entry. The others give once, few or many, or a class for an expanded clone.

abundance,j_gene,v_gene,CDR3aa
once,TRBJ2-2,TRBV12-3/TRBV12-4,CASSYGTSANTGELFF
few,TRBJ2-3,TRBV4-1,CASSLLLAAREDTQYF
NA,TRBJ2-7,TRBV2,CASSEARGSSYEQYF
NA,TRBJ1-2,TRBV14,CASSQVEGPNYGYTF
NA,TRBJ2-3,TRBV14,CASSQGWQGTDTQYF
NA,TRBJ1-2,TRBV7-9,CASSFWTHYGYTF
NA,TRBJ2-1,TRBV29-1,CSGRGGVQLDEQFF
once,TRBJ2-1,TRBV20-1,CSVGGDLYNEQFF
NA,TRBJ2-5,TRBV2,CASSEGLAAAETQYF
NA,TRBJ2-1,TRBV2,CASRPPLGTGENEQFF
NA,TRBJ2-1,TRBV5-1,CASSRGRQGSNEQFF
NA,TRBJ2-7,TRBV19,CASSIDGPSSEAQYF
NA,TRBJ2-3,TRBV20-1,CSARTSFNTDTQYF
NA,TRBJ1-1,TRBV9,CASIVEAGNTEAFF
NA,TRBJ2-1,TRBV10-2,CASSETLADSSYNEQFF
NA,TRBJ1-1,TRBV7-8,CASSFPAGIMNTEAFF
few,TRBJ2-1,TRBV7-2,CASTPFSGPSSYNEQFF
few,TRBJ1-2,TRBV7-2,CASSLMFVYGNYGYTF
NA,TRBJ1-1,TRBV12-3/TRBV12-4,CASSIQEFEAFF
NA,TRBJ2-5,TRBV27,CASSSLPGGGREQYF
few,TRBJ1-1,TRBV10-3,CAISPQGAEAFF
NA,TRBJ2-1,TRBV12-3/TRBV12-4,CATSLVGGLNEQFF
NA,TRBJ2-3,TRBV29-1,CSVGTSGTASTDTQYF
NA,TRBJ1-2,TRBV3-1,CASSQRSGALYGYTF
NA,TRBJ1-5,TRBV7-9,CASSFAGTGYQPQHF
few,TRBJ2-1,TRBV10-3,CAITQGNEQFF
NA,TRBJ2-2,TRBV5-6,CASSLGSGGRTGELFF
few,TRBJ2-3,TRBV12-3/TRBV12-4,CASSLTGGETDTQYF
few,NA,TRBV20-1,CSALEGGSRWETQYF
few,TRBJ2-3,TRBV6-4,CASSDSQLAGGPDTQYF
NA,TRBJ2-1,TRBV10-3,CAISAPTREEGEQFF
NA,TRBJ2-1,TRBV5-1,CASSLGKWTSSYNEQFF
NA,TRBJ2-5,TRBV12-3/TRBV12-4,CASSYSGKGETQYF
NA,TRBJ2-1,TRBV2,CASMTQGNEQFF
NA,TRBJ2-3,TRBV10-3,CATTLAEVTDTQYF
NA,TRBJ2-1,TRBV12-3/TRBV12-4,CASSLDRGVWNEQFF
few,TRBJ2-1,TRBV3-1,CASSPNRGGSYNEQFF
NA,TRBJ2-3,TRBV3-1,CASSLLAGDADTQYF
NA,TRBJ2-1,TRBV5-1,CASGGLEGANEQFF
NA,TRBJ1-4,TRBV19,CASSGMGEKLFF
NA,TRBJ2-7,TRBV6-6,CASSPPGQGFYEQYF
NA,TRBJ2-1,TRBV5-1,CASRFGTHNYNEQFF
few,TRBJ2-1,TRBV5-5,CASTARTGQTYNEQFF
NA,TRBJ2-1,TRBV9,CASSSRGDRVSNEQFF
once,TRBJ2-1,TRBV5-1,CASSPKGQGPSNEQFF
NA,TRBJ2-4,TRBV4-3,CASSQDPGLIQYF
NA,TRBJ1-2,TRBV3-1,CASSQVGSKRNYGYTF
NA,NA,TRBV7-9,CASSQGYGYEQYF
few,TRBJ2-1,TRBV7-9,CASDGTSYNEQFF
NA,TRBJ2-7,TRBV11-2,CASSPGAFYEQYF
NA,TRBJ1-1,TRBV5-5,CASSFPGNTEAFF
few,TRBJ1-1,TRBV20-1,CSARDPEKMNTEAFF
NA,TRBJ2-3,TRBV5-6,CATSGPGAILDTQYF
NA,TRBJ2-5,TRBV7-2,CASSLVGLAGGVETQYF
NA,TRBJ2-3,TRBV6-6,CASSSWDRVTDTQYF